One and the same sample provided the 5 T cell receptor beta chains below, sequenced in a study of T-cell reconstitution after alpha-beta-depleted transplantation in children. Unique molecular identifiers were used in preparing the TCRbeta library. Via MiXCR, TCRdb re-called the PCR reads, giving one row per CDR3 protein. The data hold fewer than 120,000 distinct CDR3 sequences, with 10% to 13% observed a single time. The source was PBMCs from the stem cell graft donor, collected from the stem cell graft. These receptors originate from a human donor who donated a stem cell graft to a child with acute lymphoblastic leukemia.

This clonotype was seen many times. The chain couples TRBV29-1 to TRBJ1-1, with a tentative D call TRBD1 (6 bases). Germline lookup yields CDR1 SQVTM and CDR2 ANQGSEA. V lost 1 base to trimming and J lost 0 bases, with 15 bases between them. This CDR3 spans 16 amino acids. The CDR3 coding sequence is TGCAGCGTTGAAGCCAGATTAAGACAGGTGAACACTGAAGCTTTCTTT. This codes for CSVEARLRQVNTEAFF.

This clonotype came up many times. CDR3 in DNA: TGCGCCAGCAGCGCTGACAGGAACACTGAAGCTTTCTTT. Its translation is CASSADRNTEAFF. The chain combines TRBV5-1 with TRBJ1-1; possibly TRBD1 for D (5 bases). The CDR3 is 13 residues long. Looked up from germline, CDR1 is SGHRS and CDR2 is YFSETQ. Trimming shortened V by 4 bases and J by 1 base, and 8 bases separated the two germline ends. Looking up the rest from reference TRBV5-1 and TRBJ1-1 gives the full variable domain: KAGVTQTPRYLIKTRGQQVTLSCSPISGHRSVSWYQQTPGQGLQFLFEYFSETQRNKGNFPGRFSGRQFSNSRSEMNVSTLELGDSALYLCASSADRNTEAFFGQGTRLTVV.

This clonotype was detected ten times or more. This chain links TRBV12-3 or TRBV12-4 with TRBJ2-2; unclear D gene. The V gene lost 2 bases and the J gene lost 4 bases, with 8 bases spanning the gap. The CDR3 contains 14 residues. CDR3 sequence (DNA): TGTGCCAGCAGTTTATTCGGCAGCACCGGGGAGCTGTTTTTT. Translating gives CASSLFGSTGELFF.

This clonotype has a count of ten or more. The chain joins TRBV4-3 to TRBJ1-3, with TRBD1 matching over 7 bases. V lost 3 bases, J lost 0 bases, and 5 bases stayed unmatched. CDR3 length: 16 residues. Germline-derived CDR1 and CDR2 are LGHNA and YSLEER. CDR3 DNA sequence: TGCGCCAGCAGCCAGAGGGGGGACAGCTCTGGAAACACCATATATTTT. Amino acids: CASSQRGDSSGNTIYF.

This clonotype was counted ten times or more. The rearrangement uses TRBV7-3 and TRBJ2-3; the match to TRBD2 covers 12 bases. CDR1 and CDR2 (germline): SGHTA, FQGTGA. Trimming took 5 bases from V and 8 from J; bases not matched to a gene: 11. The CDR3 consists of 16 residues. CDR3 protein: CASSHSQASGRVTQYF. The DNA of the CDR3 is TGTGCCAGCAGCCATAGTCAGGCTAGCGGGAGGGTTACGCAGTATTTT.